Shown below are 29 T cell receptor beta chains from a single sample sequenced in a study of cytomegalovirus exposure and HLA in healthy donors. Both 60 Vbeta primers and 13 Jbeta primers went into the PCR. Only in-frame clones appear in the TCRdb table, and some are missing; sequencing was by immunoSEQ multiplex PCR. The table has 140,000 to 150,000 clones, 75% seen once; the top ten hold more than 6.5%. The sequencing sample was made of PBMCs. Receptors originate from a man aged 25 to 40 in good health and CMV-seronegative.

This chain uses TRBV2 with TRBJ1-2, with 9 bases that match TRBD1. Germline V gene lookup returns CDR1 SNHLY and CDR2 FYNNEI. The CDR3 is made up of 14 amino acids. The ends lost 3 bases at V and 8 bases at J; junction bases unmatched: 7. This CDR3 reads CASSDLQGAQGYTF. CDR3 bases: TGTGCCAGCAGTGACCTACAGGGGGCGCAGGGCTACACCTTC.

V gene TRBV5-1 combines with J gene TRBJ2-7; TRBD1 matches 7 bases. Per the germline V gene, CDR1 is SGHRS and CDR2 is YFSETQ. This CDR3 contains 16 residues. Losses at the gene ends were 0 bases for V and 2 bases for J; bases not matched to a gene: 8. The CDR3 nucleotides read TGCGCCAGCAGCTTGGGAGGCCAACAGGGGACCTACGAGCAGTACTTC. This sequence encodes CASSLGGQQGTYEQYF.

This clone was observed once. The sample contains more than one DNA sequence encoding this CDR3. The chain has TRBV5-1 and TRBJ2-5; D is perhaps TRBD2 (5 bases). CDR3 length: 14 residues. The V gene lost 4 bases and the J gene lost 2 bases, with 12 bases spanning the gap. CDR1 and CDR2 from the germline V gene are SGHRS and YFSETQ. This CDR3 is CASSPGSTQETQYF. The CDR3 coding sequence is TGCGCCAGCAGCCCGGGGTCGACGCAAGAGACCCAGTACTTC.

The gene calls are TRBV7-9 and TRBJ1-1; D is unresolved. V lost 1 base and J 8 bases, leaving 11 bases between the germline ends. Germline assignment: CDR1 SEHNR and CDR2 FQNEAQ (reference sequence). This CDR3 comprises 13 residues. CDR3 in DNA: TGTGCCAGCAGCTTAGATTGGGCCGTAGAAGCTTTCTTT. Protein: CASSLDWAVEAFF.

The chain carries TRBV21-1 and TRBJ2-7; the tabulated D call, TRBD2, remains unverified against the DNA. TRBV21-1 represents a pseudogene. This CDR3 region has 16 residues. The CDR3 coding sequence is TGTGCCAGCAGCAAAGTTCGCCTAGCGGGCATCTACGAGCAGTACTTC. The encoded protein is CASSKVRLAGIYEQYF.

V usage is TRBV10-1 and J usage is TRBJ2-7; D is undetermined. The CDR3 contains 14 residues. Trimming shortened V by 2 bases and J by 7 bases, and 15 bases separated the two germline ends. From germline, CDR1 is WNHNN and CDR2 SYGVQD (reference sequence). In DNA form, the CDR3 reads TGCGCCAGCAGTGAGCACCCCAAAACGGGTGAGCAGTACTTC. Translation gives CASSEHPKTGEQYF.

The chain combines TRBV5-4 with TRBJ1-2, with 11 bases fitting TRBD1. Germline V gives CDR1 SGHNT, CDR2 YYREEE (reference sequence). V lost 5 bases to trimming and J lost 3 bases; unmatched junction nucleotides: 12. The CDR3 is 17 amino acids. The DNA for the CDR3 is TGTGCCAGCAGACTCTCCCCGGCGGACAGGGGGCACTATGGCTACACCTTC. Translated: CASRLSPADRGHYGYTF.

The CDR3 DNA follows: TGTGCCAGCAGCTCGGGACAGGGTGAACGGCCCCAGCATTTT. This encodes CASSSGQGERPQHF. V and J are TRBV7-2 and TRBJ1-5; 9 bases match TRBD1. Trimming cost V 4 bases and J 9 bases; bases outside gene matches: 7. The CDR3 totals 14 residues. Germline CDR1 SGHTA, CDR2 FQGNSA.

The chain combines TRBV9 with TRBJ2-2; D is uncertain. From germline, CDR1 is SGDLS and CDR2 YYNGEE. The V and J ends lost 0 bases and 0 bases respectively, with 6 bases between them. The CDR3 loop spans 15 amino acids. DNA of the CDR3: TGTGCCAGCAGCGTAGGGCCAGCGAACACCGGGGAGCTGTTTTTT. Residues: CASSVGPANTGELFF.

The rearrangement joins TRBV19 to TRBJ1-1, with 7 bases lining up with TRBD1. The CDR3 spans 14 residues. Unmatched junction bases numbered 6, after V lost 5 bases and J lost 3 bases. Germline loops: CDR1 LNHDA, CDR2 SQIVND (reference sequence). DNA for the CDR3: TGTGCCAGTAGTCAGATTGACAGGGACACTGAAGCTTTCTTT. Its translation: CASSQIDRDTEAFF.

This rearrangement joins TRBV30 to TRBJ1-4, with D unresolved. The V gene lost 1 base and the J gene lost 8 bases, with 8 bases spanning the gap. The CDR3 is 12 residues long. Germline assignment: CDR1 GTSNPN and CDR2 SVGIG (reference sequence). In nucleotides, the CDR3 is TGTGCCTGGAGTGCCCTTAAAGAAAAACTGTTTTTT. It specifies CAWSALKEKLFF. Full variable domain (missing parts from reference TRBV30 and TRBJ1-4): SQTIHQWPATLVQPVGSPLSLECTVEGTSNPNLYWYRQAAGRGLQLLFYSVGIGQISSEVPQNLSASRPQDRQFILSSKKLLLSDSGFYLCAWSALKEKLFFGSGTQLSVL.

In this sample, this clone turned up once. The junction and the germline gene differ at one end; a read error may be behind it. The chain recombines TRBV7-3 with TRBJ2-3, with TRBD1 matching over 7 bases. Germline CDR1 and CDR2: SGHTA and FQGTGA. The CDR3 is made up of 15 amino acids. DNA for the CDR3: TGTGCCAGCAGCGTAACAGGGGCAGGTAGGGGTACGCAGTATTTT. Its translation: CASSVTGAGRGTQYF.

This clone appeared a few times. The sample carries other DNA sequences with the same CDR3. The J gene is TRBJ2-7, the V gene TRBV6-5; maybe TRBD2 (6 bases). V lost 4 bases to trimming and J lost 2 bases, with 6 bases between them. Germline values: CDR1 MNHEY, CDR2 SVGAGI. The CDR3 extends over 12 amino acids. CDR3 in amino acids: CASSSGAYEQYF. CDR3 DNA: TGTGCCAGCAGTTCGGGGGCCTACGAGCAGTACTTC.

A few counts support this clone. The chain carries TRBV19 and TRBJ1-5, with D possibly TRBD1 on 6 matching bases. Trimming shortened V by 5 bases and J by 6 bases, and 14 bases separated the two germline ends. The germline CDR1 and CDR2 sequences are LNHDA and SQIVND (reference sequence). This CDR3 comprises 14 residues. CDR3 bases: TGTGCCAGTAGTCTGACTAACAGGGTTCAGCCCCAGCATTTT. It translates to CASSLTNRVQPQHF.

The chain carries TRBV2 and TRBJ2-1, with D perhaps TRBD2 (7 bases). CDR3 length: 15 residues. In germline, CDR1 is SNHLY, CDR2 FYNNEI. The V gene lost 4 bases and the J gene lost 7 bases, with 17 bases spanning the gap. CDR3 region: CASSVSGTFENEQFF. For the CDR3, the DNA is TGTGCCAGCAGTGTAAGCGGGACATTCGAGAATGAGCAGTTCTTC. The full variable domain, its missing parts supplied by reference TRBV2 and TRBJ2-1, is EPEVTQTPSHQVTQMGQEVILRCVPISNHLYFYWYRQILGQKVEFLVSFYNNEISEKSEIFDDQFSVERPDGSNFTLKIRSTKLEDSAMYFCASSVSGTFENEQFFGPGTRLTVL.

This chain uses TRBV9 with TRBJ2-1, with D tentatively TRBD2 (5 bases). Between the trimmed V and J ends, which lost 4 bases and 0 bases, there was a span of 14 bases. CDR1 is SGDLS, CDR2 YYNGEE, per germline. This CDR3 region has 16 residues. Written as DNA, the CDR3 is TGTGCCAGCAGCCGCCCGGGGAGCGCCTCCTACAATGAGCAGTTCTTC. Its translation is CASSRPGSASYNEQFF.

The V gene is TRBV5-1, the J gene TRBJ2-3; 12 bases map to TRBD2. The CDR3 runs to 16 residues. Per the germline V gene, CDR1 is SGHRS and CDR2 is YFSETQ. The V and J ends lost 3 bases and 1 base, in that order; junction bases with no gene match: 3. The CDR3 DNA reads as TGCGCCAGCAGCTCGCGGACTAGCGGGGGCACAGATACGCAGTATTTT. Its translation is CASSSRTSGGTDTQYF. The variable domain in full, with the rest retrieved from reference TRBV5-1 and TRBJ2-3, is KAGVTQTPRYLIKTRGQQVTLSCSPISGHRSVSWYQQTPGQGLQFLFEYFSETQRNKGNFPGRFSGRQFSNSRSEMNVSTLELGDSALYLCASSSRTSGGTDTQYFGPGTRLTVL.

CDR3 nucleotide sequence: TGTGCCAGCTCACCGCGGTCCCCAGCGGGGGAACACAATGAGCAGTTCTTC. This translates into CASSPRSPAGEHNEQFF. The chain has TRBV18 and TRBJ2-1; 8 bases agree with TRBD2. Germline V gives CDR1 KGHSH, CDR2 LQKENI. The CDR3 consists of 17 residues. With V trimmed by 3 bases and J by 5 bases, 12 bases remained unmatched.

This clone appeared a single time. This chain links TRBV19 with TRBJ2-7; 7 bases line up with TRBD2. This CDR3 is built from 14 residues. Germline values: CDR1 LNHDA, CDR2 SQIVND (reference sequence). V was clipped by 4 bases and J by 4 bases; unmatched bases: 7. CDR3 bases: TGTGCCAGTAGTACGGTAGCGGGCCTATACGAGCAGTACTTC. Protein: CASSTVAGLYEQYF.

The rearrangement uses TRBV6-5 and TRBJ1-1, with 10 nucleotides matching TRBD1. The CDR3 runs to 14 residues. In germline, CDR1 is MNHEY, CDR2 SVGAGI. Trimming removed 4 bases from V and 6 bases from J; junction bases left unmatched: 5. CDR3 in DNA: TGTGCCAGCAGTTCTGTGACAGGGGGCCCTGAAGCTTTCTTT. Its protein is CASSSVTGGPEAFF.

This rearrangement joins TRBV5-1 to TRBJ2-5; D not certain. The closer fit of TRBJ2-7 to the DNA end suggests the J call may be wrong. Germline CDR1 and CDR2: SGHRS and YFSETQ. The CDR3 is 12 residues long. In DNA form, the CDR3 reads TGCGCCAGCAGCTTGGGAGCCTACGAGCAGTACTTC. As protein: CASSLGAYEQYF.

The rearrangement joins TRBV30 to TRBJ2-1, with 8 bases identical to TRBD2. Trimming removed 0 bases from V and 5 bases from J; junction bases left unmatched: 9. Germline V CDR1 and CDR2: GTSNPN, SVGIG (reference sequence). There are 16 residues in the CDR3. The CDR3, as DNA: TGTGCCTGGAGTGTAGGGGCGGGGGGACTGGACAATGAGCAGTTCTTC. Its translation is CAWSVGAGGLDNEQFF.

The genes are TRBV6-1 and TRBJ1-2, with D maybe TRBD1 (6 bases). The germline V gene has CDR1 MNHNS and CDR2 SASEGT. The length of the CDR3 is 15 residues. V lost 7 bases and J lost 1, with 16 bases in between. Here the CDR3 DNA reads TGTGCCAGCACTCCTCCGGGGGGCGTTAACTATGGCTACACCTTC. Residues: CASTPPGGVNYGYTF.

This chain links TRBV6-5 with TRBJ2-7; D may be TRBD1 (6 bases). Trimming left V 5 bases short and J 6 bases short, with 20 bases between. The V gene's germline CDR1 is MNHEY and CDR2 SVGAGI. This CDR3 has 15 residues. CDR3 protein: CASSLVEGIGGEQYF. For the CDR3, the DNA is TGTGCCAGCAGTCTCGTTGAGGGGATAGGGGGCGAGCAGTACTTC.

The rearrangement links TRBV7-9 to TRBJ1-5; a possible D gene is TRBD1 (5 bases). This CDR3 region has 16 residues. Looked up from germline, CDR1 is SEHNR and CDR2 is FQNEAQ (reference sequence). V was shortened by 0 bases and J by 3 bases, with 12 bases between the two germline ends. CDR3 coding DNA: TGTGCCAGCAGCTTAGCGAGGGGAGGGGTCAATCAGCCCCAGCATTTT. As protein: CASSLARGGVNQPQHF.

The chain recombines TRBV14 with TRBJ2-2; D not resolved. There are 12 residues in the CDR3. Germline CDR1 SGHDN, CDR2 FVKESK. Trimming shortened V by 6 bases and J by 6 bases, and 8 bases separated the two germline ends. CDR3 in amino acids: CASRPGPGELFF. The CDR3 nucleotides read TGTGCCAGCAGGCCTGGGCCCGGGGAGCTGTTTTTT.

The chain links TRBV7-2 to TRBJ2-7; unclear D gene. Germline V gives CDR1 SGHTA, CDR2 FQGNSA. The CDR3 length is 11 residues. Deletions cut 3 bases from V and 6 bases from J, with 6 bases between. CDR3 DNA: TGTGCCAGCAGCTTTCGTCTCGAGCAGTACTTC. The encoded protein is CASSFRLEQYF.

The rearrangement joins TRBV4-1 to TRBJ2-3; possibly TRBD2 for D (5 bases). CDR3 length: 16 residues. Trimming removed 0 bases at V and 4 bases at J, with 14 bases between. Germline assignment: CDR1 MGHRA and CDR2 YSYEKL. CDR3: CASSQDPGIGADTQYF. CDR3 in DNA: TGCGCCAGCAGCCAAGATCCGGGGATCGGTGCAGATACGCAGTATTTT.

The chain is built from TRBV4-1 and TRBJ1-5, with D maybe TRBD1 (6 bases). Germline values: CDR1 MGHRA, CDR2 YSYEKL. There are 16 residues in the CDR3. V dropped 4 bases and J dropped 4 bases, with 17 bases sitting between them. Here the CDR3 DNA reads TGCGCCAGCAGCCCAGAGGGACAAGCCCAAAATCAGCCCCAGCATTTT. This encodes CASSPEGQAQNQPQHF.